This T cell receptor beta chain came from a study of blood T cell repertoires in COVID-19. While infection was still active, Seattle patients were enrolled and then followed longitudinally. J gave up 7 bases and V 1 base, and 11 bases lay outside the gene matches. CDR1 is SGHVS and CDR2 is FQNEAQ in the germline V gene. This CDR3 is 16 amino acids long. In the authors' workflow: Amplification with reference gene primers provided the estimates of nucleated cell counts. Libraries were prepared by immunoSEQ multiplex PCR; TCRdb keeps only in-frame clonotypes and omits some of them. The DNA was the basis for D and trimming; V, J and clone size are from that table. This table holds hundreds of thousands of clones, 75% to 90% found once.

This chain links TRBV7-8 with TRBJ2-7, with TRBD1 identical over 9 bases. The sequenced material came from peripheral blood. This TCR came from a woman aged 70-85 years with COVID-19, enrolled during active disease. The CDR3: CASSLGEGQGAGEQYF. The DNA of the CDR3 is TGTGCCAGCAGCTTAGGGGAGGGACAGGGAGCGGGGGAGCAGTACTTC.